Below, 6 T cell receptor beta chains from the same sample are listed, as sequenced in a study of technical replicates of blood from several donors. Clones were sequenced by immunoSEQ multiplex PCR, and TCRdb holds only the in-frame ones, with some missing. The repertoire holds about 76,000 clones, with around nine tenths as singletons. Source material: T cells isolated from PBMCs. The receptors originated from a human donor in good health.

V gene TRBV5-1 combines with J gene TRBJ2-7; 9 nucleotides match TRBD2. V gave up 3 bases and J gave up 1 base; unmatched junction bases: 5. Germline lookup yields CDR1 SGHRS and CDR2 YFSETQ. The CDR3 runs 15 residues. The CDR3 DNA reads TGCGCCAGCAGCTGGTCCAGCGGGGGGTCCTACGAGCAGTACTTC. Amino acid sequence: CASSWSSGGSYEQYF.

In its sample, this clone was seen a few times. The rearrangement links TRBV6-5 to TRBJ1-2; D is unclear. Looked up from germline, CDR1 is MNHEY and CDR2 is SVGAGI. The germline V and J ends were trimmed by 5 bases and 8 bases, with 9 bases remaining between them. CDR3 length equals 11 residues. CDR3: CASSPGEGYTF. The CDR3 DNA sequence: TGTGCCAGCAGTCCCGGGGAAGGCTACACCTTC.

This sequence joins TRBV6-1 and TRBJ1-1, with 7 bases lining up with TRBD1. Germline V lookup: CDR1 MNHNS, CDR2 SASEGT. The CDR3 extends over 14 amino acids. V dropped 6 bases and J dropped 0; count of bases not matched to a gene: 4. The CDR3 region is CASSRGQMNTEAFF. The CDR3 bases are TGTGCCAGCAGCCGGGGACAGATGAACACTGAAGCTTTCTTT.

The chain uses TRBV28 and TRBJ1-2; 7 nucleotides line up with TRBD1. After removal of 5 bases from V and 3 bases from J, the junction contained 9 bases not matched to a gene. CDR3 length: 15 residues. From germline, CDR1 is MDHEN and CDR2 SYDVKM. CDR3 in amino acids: CASSRTGDAYYGYTF. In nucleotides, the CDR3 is TGTGCCAGCAGTAGAACAGGGGACGCCTACTATGGCTACACCTTC.

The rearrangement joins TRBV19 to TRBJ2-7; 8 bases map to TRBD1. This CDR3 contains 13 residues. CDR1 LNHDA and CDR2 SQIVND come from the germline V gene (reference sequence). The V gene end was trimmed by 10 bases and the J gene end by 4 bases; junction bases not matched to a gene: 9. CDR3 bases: TGTGCCACAACGGGACAGGCCGAATACGAGCAGTACTTC. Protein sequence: CATTGQAEYEQYF.

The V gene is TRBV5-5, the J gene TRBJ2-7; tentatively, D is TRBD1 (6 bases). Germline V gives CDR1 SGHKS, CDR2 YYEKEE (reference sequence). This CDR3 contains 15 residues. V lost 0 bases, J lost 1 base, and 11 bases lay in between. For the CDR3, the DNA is TGTGCCAGCAGCTTGGCAGGGACACCATCCTACGAGCAGTACTTC. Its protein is CASSLAGTPSYEQYF.